This T cell receptor beta chain appears in the sequencing data of a study of shared clonotypes between healthy human individuals. Study summary: There were three CD4 naive, three CD4 memory, two CD8 naive and one CD8 memory plates per donor.

With regard to this clone: Antigen: not known.

Genomic DNA of every subset was divided equally among multiple immunoSEQ plates. Sequencing used immunoSEQ multiplex PCR; TCRdb keeps in-frame clones, though not all of them. The sample holds approximately 1.4 million clones, approximately 98% seen once. Points from the study as a whole: Donor scarcity curtailed the genetic and exposure-history diversity represented herein.

J gave up 1 base and V 6 bases, and 14 bases lay outside the gene matches. The CDR3 spans 19 residues. Germline CDR1 SGHDT, CDR2 YYEEEE. The gene calls are TRBV5-6 and TRBJ2-1; 12 bases are a match to TRBD2. Specimen: naive CD4+ T cells sorted from blood. Subset here: CD45RA+ positively selected. This receptor was taken from a man under 40 in good health. CDR3 DNA sequence: TGTGCCAGCACCCCGAGGGGACTAGCGGGCCCTCCATCCTACAATGAGCAGTTCTTC. It codes for CASTPRGLAGPPSYNEQFF.